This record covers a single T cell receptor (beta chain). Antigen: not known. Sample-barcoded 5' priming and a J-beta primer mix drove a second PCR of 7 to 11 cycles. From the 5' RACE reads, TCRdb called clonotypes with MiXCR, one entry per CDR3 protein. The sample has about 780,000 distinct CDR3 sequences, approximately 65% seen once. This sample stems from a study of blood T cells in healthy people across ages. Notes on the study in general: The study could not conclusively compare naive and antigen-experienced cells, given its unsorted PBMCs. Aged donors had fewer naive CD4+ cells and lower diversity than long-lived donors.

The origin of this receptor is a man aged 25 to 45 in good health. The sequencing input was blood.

The CDR3 DNA reads TGTGCCAGCAGCTTAGTTCGTAGCGGGGGCTACAATGAGCAGTTCTTC. Amino acids: CASSLVRSGGYNEQFF. V is TRBV7-2 and J is TRBJ2-1, with 9 bases lining up with TRBD2. This CDR3 has 16 residues. V trimming: 1 base; J trimming: 3 bases; junction bases outside the gene matches: 4. Germline CDR1 SGHTA, CDR2 FQGNSA.